The 18 T cell receptor beta chains listed next were all sequenced from one sample in a study of cytomegalovirus exposure and HLA in healthy donors listed by TCRdb under 2017. The library was prepared using the immunoSEQ multiplex PCR assay. The source is immuneACCESS, and TCRdb retained only in-frame sequences with V and J called. Part of the clones is not carried over; for the studies checked, unresolved V genes explain less than half of this, and the remainder is unexplained. The sample data list approximately 64,000 clones, and about 89% of these were observed just once. The top ten clonotypes cover approximately 1.7% of the sample. The specimen was PBMCs. The receptors derive from a woman in her late teens or twenties in good health and CMV-seronegative.

The J gene is TRBJ2-7, the V gene TRBV7-9; 7 bases align to TRBD2. V lost 0 bases and J lost 0; bases outside the gene matches: 5. CDR1 is SEHNR, CDR2 FQNEAQ, per germline (reference sequence). CDR3 length equals 16 residues. CDR3 sequence (DNA): TGTGCCAGCAGCTTAGCGGGGGGAGGGATCTCCTACGAGCAGTACTTC. The encoded protein is CASSLAGGGISYEQYF.

The rearrangement uses TRBV6-6 and TRBJ2-5; no reliable D call. V was pared by 9 bases and J by 3 bases, with 8 bases between. The CDR3 is 11 amino acids. Germline CDR1 MNHNY, CDR2 SVGAGI (reference sequence). CDR3 sequence reads: CASSGEETQYF. The CDR3 region has the DNA TGTGCCAGTTCGGGTGAAGAGACCCAGTACTTC.

This clone was seen a single time. CDR3 sequence (DNA): TGTGCCAGCAGTCCCTCAGCGGGGGAGTTTGACAATGAGCAGTTCTTC. Its protein is CASSPSAGEFDNEQFF. The chain recombines TRBV27 with TRBJ2-1; 8 bases align to TRBD2. With V trimmed by 5 bases and J by 5 bases, 11 bases remained unmatched. Germline CDR1 reads MNHEY; CDR2 reads SMNVEV (reference sequence). The CDR3 has 16 amino acids.

The chain carries TRBV5-1 and TRBJ2-4; 10 nucleotides agree with TRBD1. V dropped 4 bases and J dropped 9; count of bases not matched to a gene: 7. Germline CDR1 SGHRS, CDR2 YFSETQ. The CDR3 is made up of 14 amino acids. The CDR3 nucleotides read TGCGCCAGCAGCGTATCCGGGACAGGGGCCATTCAGTACTTC. It specifies CASSVSGTGAIQYF. The full variable domain, with the rest looked up from reference TRBV5-1 and TRBJ2-4, is KAGVTQTPRYLIKTRGQQVTLSCSPISGHRSVSWYQQTPGQGLQFLFEYFSETQRNKGNFPGRFSGRQFSNSRSEMNVSTLELGDSALYLCASSVSGTGAIQYFGAGTRLSVL.

This sequence joins TRBV2 and TRBJ2-1; TRBD1 might be the D (5 bases). Germline lookup yields CDR1 SNHLY and CDR2 FYNNEI. Trimming shortened V by 2 bases and J by 3 bases, and 8 bases separated the two germline ends. This CDR3 has 14 residues. The CDR3 sequence is CASSEQGFYNEQFF. In DNA, the CDR3 is TGTGCCAGCAGTGAACAGGGATTCTACAATGAGCAGTTCTTC. Together with reference TRBV2 and TRBJ2-1, the CDR3 gives the full variable domain: EPEVTQTPSHQVTQMGQEVILRCVPISNHLYFYWYRQILGQKVEFLVSFYNNEISEKSEIFDDQFSVERPDGSNFTLKIRSTKLEDSAMYFCASSEQGFYNEQFFGPGTRLTVL.

This chain uses TRBV7-3 with TRBJ2-1; weak D call: TRBD1 (6 bases). Trimming took off 5 bases at V and 0 bases at J, with 17 bases between the two ends. Per the germline V gene, CDR1 is SGHTA and CDR2 is FQGTGA. This CDR3 has 17 residues. The CDR3 DNA follows: TGTGCCAGCAGCCAGCACGATAGGGGGAGCTCCTACAATGAGCAGTTCTTC. Amino acid sequence: CASSQHDRGSSYNEQFF. Combining the CDR3 with reference TRBV7-3 and TRBJ2-1 gives the whole variable domain GAGVSQTPSNKVTEKGKYVELRCDPISGHTALYWYRQSLGQGPEFLIYFQGTGAADDSGLPNDRFFAVRPEGSVSTLKIQRTERGDSAVYLCASSQHDRGSSYNEQFFGPGTRLTVL.

This chain joins TRBV4-1 and TRBJ2-2; 7 bases align to TRBD1. V shed 8 bases, J shed 5 bases, and the junction held 8 bases outside the gene matches. The CDR3 runs 14 residues. CDR1 and CDR2 from the germline V gene are MGHRA and YSYEKL. CDR3 sequence reads: CASRRSGGTGELFF. The CDR3 DNA follows: TGCGCCAGCCGTAGGTCAGGGGGAACCGGGGAGCTGTTTTTT.

The gene calls are TRBV7-9 and TRBJ1-5; D not resolved. Germline V gives CDR1 SEHNR, CDR2 FQNEAQ (reference sequence). This CDR3 contains 15 residues. Trimming removed 5 bases from V and 4 bases from J, with 15 bases in between. The DNA for the CDR3 is TGTGCCAGCAGCGTCCCCGTCGGGTCGAATCAGCCCCAGCATTTT. Protein sequence: CASSVPVGSNQPQHF.

This sequence joins TRBV10-3 and TRBJ2-1, with D maybe TRBD1 (5 bases). V lost 6 bases and J 0 bases, leaving 15 bases between the germline ends. Germline V gene data show CDR1 as ENHRY and CDR2 as SYGVKD. This CDR3 is built from 16 residues. The CDR3: CAIRVDGRASYNEQFF. CDR3 nucleotide sequence: TGTGCCATCAGAGTGGATGGCAGGGCCTCCTACAATGAGCAGTTCTTC.

The rearrangement joins TRBV7-2 to TRBJ1-5; no definite D call. This CDR3 contains 13 residues. Germline V gene sequence: CDR1 SGHTA, CDR2 FQGNSA. Trimming pared 4 bases from V and 3 bases from J, leaving 7 bases between. CDR3 protein: CASSSFYNQPQHF. DNA for the CDR3: TGTGCCAGCAGCTCCTTCTACAATCAGCCCCAGCATTTT.

This clone was recorded a few times. In DNA, the CDR3 is TGTGCCAGCAGAGCGGGGTACGAGCAGTACTTC. As protein: CASRAGYEQYF. This sequence joins TRBV28 and TRBJ2-7; 7 positions agree with TRBD2. This CDR3 comprises 11 residues. Germline loops: CDR1 MDHEN, CDR2 SYDVKM. The ends lost 6 bases at V and 4 bases at J; junction bases unmatched: 0.

The chain employs TRBV30 and TRBJ1-1; 7 bases agree with TRBD1. In germline, CDR1 is GTSNPN, CDR2 SVGIG (reference sequence). J lost 3 bases, V lost 3 bases, and 10 bases had no gene match. The CDR3 has 15 amino acids. The DNA for the CDR3 is TGTGCCTGGAGCACGGGACAGCCATATCACACTGAAGCTTTCTTT. Translating it yields CAWSTGQPYHTEAFF.

The rearrangement joins TRBV7-2 to TRBJ2-1, with a possible D match to TRBD2 (6 bases). The CDR3 runs 13 residues. Germline V gene lookup returns CDR1 SGHTA and CDR2 FQGNSA. V was trimmed by 5 bases and J by 12 bases, leaving 17 bases between them. Here the CDR3 DNA reads TGTGCCAGCAGCCCAGCGGGCGGGATCGGGCAGTTCTTC. Translating gives CASSPAGGIGQFF.

The chain links TRBV5-4 to TRBJ1-5; D not certain. Trimming stripped 0 bases from V and 2 bases from J, with 9 bases between. Germline V gene sequence: CDR1 SGHNT, CDR2 YYREEE (reference sequence). This CDR3 region has 15 residues. The CDR3 bases are TGTGCCAGCAGCTTGGGAGGGCTCCGCAATCAGCCCCAGCATTTT. It encodes CASSLGGLRNQPQHF.

The chain has TRBV5-1 and TRBJ1-1; D gene uncertain. Germline CDR1 is SGHRS and CDR2 is YFSETQ. The CDR3 spans 13 residues. Trimming removed 0 bases from V and 6 bases from J, with 9 bases in between. Here the CDR3 reads CASSLAIGAEAFF. For the CDR3, the DNA is TGCGCCAGCAGCTTGGCCATCGGGGCTGAAGCTTTCTTT.

The rearrangement uses TRBV2 and TRBJ2-5, with 10 positions matching TRBD1. The CDR3 spans 14 residues. With V trimmed by 8 bases and J by 4 bases, 7 bases remained unmatched. Germline CDR1 and CDR2: SNHLY and FYNNEI. CDR3 nucleotide sequence: TGTGCCAGCGTTAGGACAGGGGGTTCAGAGACCCAGTACTTC. Translation: CASVRTGGSETQYF.

The rearrangement uses TRBV21-1 and TRBJ1-2; the D segment call TRBD1 is taken from the table without a DNA check. TRBV21-1 is listed as a pseudogene. The CDR3 covers 17 residues. CDR3 residues: CASSKSEDRGRDYGYTF. The DNA of the CDR3 is TGTGCCAGCAGCAAATCAGAAGACAGGGGTCGTGACTATGGCTACACCTTC.

This clone showed up just a few times. The chain is built from TRBV6-1 and TRBJ1-4; 10 bases are shared with TRBD1. The V segment lost 1 base and the J segment 7 bases; nucleotides outside the gene matches: 0. CDR1 is MNHNS and CDR2 is SASEGT in the germline V gene. There are 14 residues in the CDR3. In DNA, the CDR3 is TGTGCCAGCAGTGAAGGACAGGGGGCTGAAAAACTGTTTTTT. Its translation: CASSEGQGAEKLFF.